Sequencing of this T cell receptor (beta chain) was carried out in a study of blood T cell repertoires in COVID-19. Study background: Nucleic acid was either cDNA or gDNA, and it came from T cells, B-cell-depleted T cells, or PBMCs.

The germline CDR1 and CDR2 sequences are KGHDR and SFDVKD. The CDR3 loop spans 15 amino acids. Trimming shortened V by 4 bases and J by 4 bases, and 15 bases separated the two germline ends. Participant-given clinical history determined each cohort assignment. This clone was detected only once. Authors' methods: Estimation of nucleated cell counts relied on the amplification of reference gene primers. Measured with immunoSEQ multiplex PCR; TCRdb has only the in-frame clones, and not every one. V and J calls and clone size are given by that table; D and trimming were obtained from the DNA. The sample yields roughly 230,000 clones, more than 65% seen once.

The gene calls are TRBV24-1 and TRBJ2-5; D possibly corresponds to TRBD1 (7 bases). This clonotype originated in a man aged 45-60 years who had recovered from COVID-19. Sequences were obtained from PBMCs or T cells enriched from blood (not recorded which). DNA for the CDR3: TGTGCCACCAGTGAACCCAGGGGGGAAGCAGAGACCCAGTACTTC. Translation: CATSEPRGEAETQYF.